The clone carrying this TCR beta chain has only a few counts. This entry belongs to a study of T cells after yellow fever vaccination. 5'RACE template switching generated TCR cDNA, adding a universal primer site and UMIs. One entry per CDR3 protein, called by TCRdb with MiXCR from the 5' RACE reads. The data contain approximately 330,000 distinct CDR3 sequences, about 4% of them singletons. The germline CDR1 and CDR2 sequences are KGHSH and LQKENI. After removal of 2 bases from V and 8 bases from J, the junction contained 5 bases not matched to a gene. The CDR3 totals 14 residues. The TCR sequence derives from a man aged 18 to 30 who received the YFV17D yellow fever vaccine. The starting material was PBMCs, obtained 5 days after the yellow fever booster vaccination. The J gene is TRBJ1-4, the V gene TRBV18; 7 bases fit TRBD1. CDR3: CASSPGRGREKLFF. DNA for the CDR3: TGTGCCAGCTCACCAGGGAGGGGGCGAGAAAAACTGTTTTTT.